Below, 22 T cell receptor beta chains from the same sample are listed, as sequenced in a study of post-analysis software for immune sequencing data. The TCR beta cDNA libraries contained unique molecular identifiers. TCRdb reanalysed the PCR reads using MiXCR and keeps one entry per CDR3 protein. The table includes hundreds of thousands of distinct CDR3 sequences, around 47% detected once. Study-level points and caveats: Patients used about five TRBV segments, including TRBV5-6, TRBV5-1 and TRBV20-1, more often than controls.

For these receptors, no antigen is known. The specimen sequenced was blood. The receptors stem from a girl aged 5 to 17 with multiple sclerosis.

This clonotype was found a few times. The rearrangement links TRBV29-1 to TRBJ2-1; D unclear. V lost 6 bases, J lost 9 bases, and 15 bases lay in between. The CDR3 is 12 amino acids. Germline V gene sequence: CDR1 SQVTM, CDR2 ANQGSEA. The CDR3 nucleotides read TGCAGCGTCTCCAAGGGCCAGCCTGAGCAGTTCTTC. Protein product: CSVSKGQPEQFF.

This clonotype was detected only once. The chain is built from TRBV20-1 and TRBJ2-7; 14 bases line up with TRBD2. V gave up 3 bases and J gave up 2 bases; unmatched junction bases: 6. Germline V lookup: CDR1 DFQATT, CDR2 SNEGSKA (reference sequence). This CDR3 is built from 16 residues. The CDR3 DNA reads TGCAGTGCTAGGGGCGGGACTAGCGGGAGTCCCTACGAGCAGTACTTC. Protein: CSARGGTSGSPYEQYF.

The chain couples TRBV3-1 to TRBJ2-3; 8 bases are shared with TRBD2. Germline assignment: CDR1 LGHDT and CDR2 YNNKEL (reference sequence). CDR3 size: 16 residues. J was trimmed by 6 bases and V by 3 bases; bases with no gene match: 11. CDR3 residues: CASSQAAGGGFDTQYF. CDR3 DNA sequence: TGTGCCAGCAGCCAGGCGGCGGGAGGAGGGTTCGATACGCAGTATTTT.

V is TRBV5-1 and J is TRBJ2-7; 7 positions agree with TRBD2. The germline V gene has CDR1 SGHRS and CDR2 YFSETQ. This CDR3 has 16 residues. The junction had 12 bases not matched to a gene; V was cut back by 4 bases and J by 2 bases. CDR3 sequence: CASSPRRGGSAYEQYF. The CDR3 DNA sequence: TGCGCCAGCAGCCCTAGACGGGGAGGGAGTGCCTACGAGCAGTACTTC.

This clonotype has only a few counts. This rearrangement joins TRBV24-1 to TRBJ2-7, with D perhaps being TRBD1 or TRBD2 (5 bases each). Germline V gene data show CDR1 as KGHDR and CDR2 as SFDVKD. This CDR3 is 14 amino acids long. Between the trimmed V and J ends, which lost 4 bases and 2 bases, there was a span of 11 bases. DNA for the CDR3: TGTGCCACCAGTGACGGGACGGTTACCTACGAGCAGTACTTC. Encoded protein: CATSDGTVTYEQYF.

This clonotype was picked up a small number of times. The J gene is TRBJ2-7, the V gene TRBV2; D remains unclear. Germline-derived CDR1 and CDR2 are SNHLY and FYNNEI. This CDR3 contains 17 residues. Trimming took 6 bases from V and 0 from J, leaving 21 bases between them. The DNA for the CDR3 is TGTGCCAGCAGGGACCTCGGGTCGTCGGATGGCTCCTACGAGCAGTACTTC. This encodes CASRDLGSSDGSYEQYF.

V and J are TRBV7-9 and TRBJ2-3; D is possibly TRBD2 (6 bases). V dropped 2 bases and J dropped 0 bases, with 12 bases sitting between them. CDR1 is SEHNR and CDR2 is FQNEAQ in the germline V gene (reference sequence). The CDR3 totals 16 residues. In nucleotides, the CDR3 is TGTGCCAGCAGCTTATTCTTAGCGGCTAGCACAGATACGCAGTATTTT. Residues: CASSLFLAASTDTQYF.

The gene calls are TRBV7-3 and TRBJ2-1; no reliable D call. The V end was cut by 4 bases, the J end by 9 bases, with 10 bases between. The CDR3 has 12 amino acids. The germline V gene has CDR1 SGHTA and CDR2 FQGTGA. The CDR3 DNA reads as TGTGCCAGCAGCTCCGCCTGGGGTGAGCAGTTCTTC. Protein sequence: CASSSAWGEQFF.

CDR3 sequence reads: CSPRGLGGETQFF. In DNA form, the CDR3 reads TGCAGTCCCCGGGGACTAGGGGGAGAGACCCAGTTCTTC. The chain employs TRBV20-1 and TRBJ2-1, with 8 nucleotides matching TRBD2. The CDR3 extends over 13 amino acids. Trimming at V came to 8 bases and at J to 13 bases, leaving 16 bases not matched to a gene. Germline CDR1 DFQATT, CDR2 SNEGSKA (reference sequence).

This clonotype has just a few counts. The gene calls are TRBV4-1 and TRBJ2-1; D call uncertain. This CDR3 region has 12 residues. V lost 1 base and J 9 bases, leaving 7 bases between the germline ends. Per the germline V gene, CDR1 is MGHRA and CDR2 is YSYEKL. CDR3 nucleotide sequence: TGCGCCAGCAGCCAAGGTACCGGTGAGCAGTTCTTC. Translating gives CASSQGTGEQFF.

A few counts support this clonotype. The chain carries TRBV12-3 or TRBV12-4 and TRBJ2-5; 7 bases agree with TRBD1. This CDR3 has 14 amino acids. Germline trimming cut 7 bases from V and 5 bases from J; bases unmatched to any gene: 10. CDR3 nucleotides: TGTGCCAGCACTCCGAAGGCAGGGGGTGAGACCCAGTACTTC. Its translation: CASTPKAGGETQYF.

CDR3 region: CASSEVTTTDTQYF. The CDR3 DNA reads TGCGCCAGCAGTGAAGTCACAACCACAGATACGCAGTATTTT. The chain has TRBV10-2 and TRBJ2-3; D uncertain. The germline CDR1 and CDR2 sequences are WSHSY and SAAADI. Trimming pared 3 bases from V and 2 bases from J, leaving 9 bases between. CDR3 size: 14 residues.

The chain has TRBV10-3 and TRBJ2-5; D gene unclear. The J call may be faulty, since TRBJ2-7 better matches the DNA end. The CDR3 is 15 residues long. Germline loops: CDR1 ENHRY, CDR2 SYGVKD. CDR3 in amino acids: CAISEQIGRSYEQYF. In nucleotides, the CDR3 is TGTGCCATCAGTGAGCAAATCGGGCGGAGTTACGAGCAGTACTTC.

In this sample, this clonotype turned up once. One end of the junction fails to match germline, which may point to a read error. The gene calls are TRBV12-3 or TRBV12-4 and TRBJ2-5, with 10 bases matching TRBD1. This CDR3 contains 16 residues. This CDR3 reads CASSSPSGQGQETRYF. DNA for the CDR3: TGTGCCAGCAGTTCCCCCTCGGGACAGGGGCAAGAGACCCGGTACTTC.

The chain links TRBV11-3 to TRBJ2-1; 8 positions agree with TRBD1. Germline assignment: CDR1 SGHNT and CDR2 YENEEA. This CDR3 has 18 residues. Unmatched junction bases numbered 12, after V lost 1 base and J lost 4 bases. CDR3: CASSLGLTGGIGYNEQFF. CDR3 DNA sequence: TGTGCCAGCAGCTTAGGACTCACAGGGGGAATAGGATACAATGAGCAGTTCTTC.

The chain carries TRBV7-2 and TRBJ2-5; no reliable D call. Trimming pared 3 bases from V and 5 bases from J, leaving 10 bases between. From germline, CDR1 is SGHTA and CDR2 FQGNSA. The CDR3 contains 13 residues. The CDR3 region is CASSFSRSETQYF. DNA for the CDR3: TGTGCCAGCAGCTTTAGCCGGAGCGAGACCCAGTACTTC.

On this clonotype itself: The junction differs from germline at one of its ends, possibly a read error. This chain connects TRBV12-3 or TRBV12-4 to TRBJ2-2; D is ambiguous. There are 13 residues in the CDR3. The CDR3 nucleotides read TGTGCCTGCAGTCTAATAGGTACCGGGGAGCTGTTTTTT. It yields the protein CACSLIGTGELFF.

This clonotype has only a few counts. The rearrangement joins TRBV20-1 to TRBJ1-5; no definite D call. Trimming pared 0 bases from V and 2 bases from J, leaving 11 bases between. The CDR3 runs 15 residues. Germline CDR1 and CDR2: DFQATT and SNEGSKA (reference sequence). The CDR3 nucleotides read TGCAGTGCTAGAGATTACGGGTCCGGCAATCAGCCCCAGCATTTT. As protein: CSARDYGSGNQPQHF.

This clonotype turned up a few times. The rearrangement links TRBV12-3 or TRBV12-4 to TRBJ2-4, with 8 bases lining up with TRBD2. The J call is in doubt because the DNA end fits TRBJ2-7 better. The CDR3 loop spans 14 amino acids. CDR3: CASSQTSELYEQYF. CDR3 bases: TGTGCCAGCAGCCAGACTAGCGAACTCTACGAGCAGTACTTC.

The gene calls are TRBV15 and TRBJ2-5; unclear D gene. Per germline, CDR1 LNHNV and CDR2 YYDKDF (reference sequence). The CDR3 spans 14 residues. The V gene lost 0 bases and the J gene lost 5 bases, with 10 bases spanning the gap. The CDR3 DNA sequence: TGTGCCACCAGCAGAGATCGGGCGGTGGAGACCCAGTACTTC. Protein sequence: CATSRDRAVETQYF.

This clonotype appeared a single time. The CDR3 reads CASSPRGLGQPQHF. The DNA for the CDR3 is TGTGCCAGCAGTCCCAGGGGGCTAGGTCAGCCCCAGCATTTT. The chain is built from TRBV12-3 or TRBV12-4 and TRBJ1-5; 8 bases fit TRBD1. This CDR3 spans 14 amino acids. The V segment lost 5 bases and the J segment 6 bases; nucleotides outside the gene matches: 6.

This clonotype was detected a few times. The J gene is TRBJ1-1, the V gene TRBV12-3 or TRBV12-4; D is possibly TRBD1 (5 bases). V dropped 8 bases and J dropped 12 bases, with 19 bases sitting between them. The CDR3 runs 12 residues. The CDR3 here is CASHTSPKGSFF. The CDR3 region has the DNA TGTGCCAGCCATACTTCACCGAAGGGGTCTTTCTTT.